In its sample, the clone carrying this TCR beta chain was seen a few times. Its target is unknown. The source of the sample is a study of beta chain features in type 1 diabetes. Study-level points and caveats: When VDJ junctions were examined, type 1 diabetes patients showed fewer insertions and more deletions. Shortening that was moderate but significant affected the TCRB CDR3s of Type 1 diabetes patients in all four CD4+ subsets. PCR might preferentially amplify shorter templates, equally in patients and controls.

Purity (above 98%) was reached by all sorted populations. The germline V gene has CDR1 ENHRY and CDR2 SYGVKD. Trimming stripped 2 bases from V and 10 bases from J, with 12 bases between. This CDR3 is built from 13 residues. Expressed TCRB transcripts were sequenced, since all the RNA that had been isolated was reverse transcribed. Profiled with immunoSEQ multiplex PCR; TCRdb holds only in-frame clones, not every one. The table has a few hundred thousand clones, around 24% seen once. This TCR came from a woman aged 25 to 39 with type 1 diabetes. The chain carries TRBV10-3 and TRBJ2-1; perhaps TRBD1 as D (6 bases). Sequencing used naive CD4+ T cells from blood. CDR3 protein: CAISEPRDTEQFF. The CDR3 DNA reads TGTGCCATCAGTGAGCCAAGGGACACCGAGCAGTTCTTC.